The 24 T cell receptor beta chains below were found in one sample sequenced in a study of CD8+ T cells in alopecia areata. The sequencing template was cDNA reverse transcribed from extracted RNA. Profiled with immunoSEQ multiplex PCR; TCRdb holds only in-frame clones, not every one. The sample consists of some 170,000 clones, about 66% of them appearing once. The sample here was CD8+ T cells sorted from blood, taken at week 0. The origin of the receptors is a human donor with alopecia areata.

The J gene is TRBJ2-3, the V gene TRBV21-1. TRBV21-1 is flagged as a pseudogene. This CDR3 is built from 9 residues. The CDR3 protein is CARGYTQYF. The CDR3 DNA follows: TGTGCCAGAGGTTATACGCAGTATTTT.

The chain links TRBV7-9 to TRBJ2-6; D perhaps matches TRBD1 (5 bases). Germline V gene sequence: CDR1 SEHNR, CDR2 FQNEAQ (reference sequence). V lost 5 bases, J lost 0 bases, and 8 bases lay in between. The CDR3 is 15 residues long. Written as DNA, the CDR3 is TGTGCCAGCAGCCACAGGAGCTCTGGGGCCAACGTCCTGACTTTC. It codes for CASSHRSSGANVLTF.

The CDR3 reads CASSSGQAEQYF. The CDR3 nucleotides are TGTGCCAGCAGCTCCGGACAGGCGGAGCAGTACTTC. The chain links TRBV5-6 to TRBJ2-7; 7 nucleotides align to TRBD1. Germline V gene lookup returns CDR1 SGHDT and CDR2 YYEEEE. After removal of 3 bases from V and 7 bases from J, the junction contained 4 bases not matched to a gene. The CDR3 contains 12 residues.

This chain joins TRBV27 and TRBJ1-2; no definite D call. V lost 5 bases and J 4 bases, leaving 8 bases between the germline ends. Germline V gene data show CDR1 as MNHEY and CDR2 as SMNVEV (reference sequence). The CDR3 has 12 amino acids. The CDR3 DNA is TGTGCCAGCAGTCCCAACTCCTATGGCTACACCTTC. Its protein product is CASSPNSYGYTF.

The V and J genes are TRBV30 and TRBJ2-6; D call uncertain. Germline V gene lookup returns CDR1 GTSNPN and CDR2 SVGIG (reference sequence). V lost 8 bases and J 0 bases, leaving 17 bases between the germline ends. The length of the CDR3 is 16 residues. This chain's CDR3 is CAKAGSSHSGANVLTF. The CDR3 DNA reads as TGTGCCAAAGCTGGTAGCTCGCACTCTGGGGCCAACGTCCTGACTTTC.

The chain joins TRBV9 to TRBJ2-2, with D perhaps TRBD1 (6 bases). The germline V gene has CDR1 SGDLS and CDR2 YYNGEE. V shed 0 bases and J shed 5 bases, with 11 bases lying between them. The CDR3 loop spans 15 amino acids. The CDR3 nucleotides are TGTGCCAGCAGCGTAGTCAGGGGCATAACCGGGGAGCTGTTTTTT. Amino acid sequence: CASSVVRGITGELFF.

The chain employs TRBV30 and TRBJ1-5; D unresolved. The CDR3 runs to 15 residues. Between the trimmed V and J ends, which lost 2 bases and 3 bases, there was a span of 14 bases. Germline CDR1 reads GTSNPN; CDR2 reads SVGIG (reference sequence). CDR3 DNA sequence: TGTGCCTGGAGTCCCCCCTCGAGGGCCAATCAGCCCCAGCATTTT. Residues: CAWSPPSRANQPQHF.

V gene TRBV12-5 combines with J gene TRBJ2-2; 7 bases fit TRBD1. CDR1 and CDR2 from the germline V gene are LGHNT and FRNRAP. After removal of 2 bases from V and 1 base from J, the junction contained 7 bases not matched to a gene. This CDR3 spans 17 amino acids. CDR3: CASGLLWTGGNTGELFF. In DNA form, the CDR3 reads TGTGCTAGTGGTTTGCTATGGACAGGAGGGAACACCGGGGAGCTGTTTTTT.

The V call is TRBV2, the J call TRBJ1-1, with D unresolved. The length of the CDR3 is 12 residues. The ends were cut back, 10 bases at V and 6 bases at J, with 15 bases in the middle. Germline CDR1 reads SNHLY; CDR2 reads FYNNEI. As DNA, the CDR3 is TGTGCCACCTGGATCCCCGGCTCTGAAGCTTTCTTT. This codes for CATWIPGSEAFF.

A few counts support this clone. The V and J genes are TRBV4-1 and TRBJ1-1; 9 positions match TRBD1. Germline-derived CDR1 and CDR2 are MGHRA and YSYEKL. The CDR3 is 18 residues long. The J segment lost 3 bases and the V segment lost 2 bases, leaving 13 bases of the junction unmatched. CDR3 DNA sequence: TGCGCCAGCAGCCAATTAATTGGGCTCCGGGACAGGGACACTGAAGCTTTCTTT. It encodes CASSQLIGLRDRDTEAFF.

This chain joins TRBV29-1 and TRBJ1-1; D gene ambiguous. Germline values: CDR1 SQVTM, CDR2 ANQGSEA. The CDR3 covers 10 residues. Deletions cut 6 bases from V and 4 bases from J, with 6 bases between. The DNA of the CDR3 is TGCAGCGTAGTAGTCACTGAAGCTTTCTTT. Its protein is CSVVVTEAFF.

The chain has TRBV2 and TRBJ2-7, with D possibly TRBD2 on 6 matching bases. Germline CDR1 SNHLY, CDR2 FYNNEI. This CDR3 is built from 15 residues. V was shortened by 1 base and J by 3 bases, with 13 bases between the two germline ends. This CDR3 is CASSEGGLGLYEQYF. CDR3 nucleotide sequence: TGTGCCAGCAGTGAAGGGGGACTCGGACTCTACGAGCAGTACTTC.

This chain connects TRBV5-1 to TRBJ2-7; D call uncertain. The ends were cut back, 2 bases at V and 6 bases at J, with 27 bases in the middle. Per germline, CDR1 SGHRS and CDR2 YFSETQ. The CDR3 length is 18 residues. DNA for the CDR3: TGCGCCAGCAGCTTCTGCTGTAGGACGGACCCCCCGAAGGGCGAGCAGTACTTC. This gives the protein CASSFCCRTDPPKGEQYF.

The chain employs TRBV2 and TRBJ2-6; D is undetermined. This CDR3 region has 16 residues. Germline assignment: CDR1 SNHLY and CDR2 FYNNEI. Trimming shortened V by 9 bases and J by 1 base, and 16 bases separated the two germline ends. As DNA, the CDR3 is TGTGCCAGTCTGACGTATTGGGGATCTGGGGCCAACGTCCTGACTTTC. Protein sequence: CASLTYWGSGANVLTF.

This chain joins TRBV6-5 and TRBJ1-1, with D tentatively TRBD1 (6 bases). CDR3 length: 14 residues. Trimming removed 2 bases at V and 5 bases at J, with 12 bases between. The germline V gene has CDR1 MNHEY and CDR2 SVGAGI. In DNA form, the CDR3 reads TGTGCCAGCAGTTACGGGCAGGGGAGGACTGAAGCTTTCTTT. Its translation is CASSYGQGRTEAFF.

The V call is TRBV5-1, the J call TRBJ2-3; TRBD1 matches at 8 bases. V trimming: 3 bases; J trimming: 0 bases; junction bases outside the gene matches: 9. The CDR3 sequence is 17 residues long. Germline CDR1 reads SGHRS; CDR2 reads YFSETQ. CDR3 residues: CASSSTPDRASTDTQYF. The CDR3 coding sequence is TGCGCCAGCAGCTCTACCCCGGACAGGGCCAGCACAGATACGCAGTATTTT.

The chain links TRBV30 to TRBJ2-1, with D perhaps TRBD2 (5 bases). V was shortened by 5 bases and J by 7 bases, with 6 bases between the two germline ends. The CDR3 runs to 10 residues. From germline, CDR1 is GTSNPN and CDR2 SVGIG (reference sequence). CDR3 protein: CAWGLNEQFF. In DNA, the CDR3 is TGTGCCTGGGGACTTAATGAGCAGTTCTTC.

This clone has only a few counts. The chain combines TRBV9 with TRBJ1-1; D may be TRBD1 (5 bases). The CDR3 extends over 15 amino acids. The germline CDR1 and CDR2 sequences are SGDLS and YYNGEE. Trimming left V 1 base short and J 2 bases short, with 12 bases between. The DNA for the CDR3 is TGTGCCAGCAGCGTACAGCGGACACCAAACACTGAAGCTTTCTTT. It codes for CASSVQRTPNTEAFF.

The V gene is TRBV23-1, the J gene TRBJ1-5; 7 bases line up with TRBD1. TRBV23-1 carries the ORF label, with uncertain function. The CDR3 extends over 17 amino acids. The junction had 11 bases not matched to a gene; V was cut back by 2 bases and J by 4 bases. The CDR3 sequence: CASSQARGQSPNQPQHF. CDR3 DNA sequence: TGCGCCAGCAGTCAAGCCAGGGGACAGTCTCCAAATCAGCCCCAGCATTTT.

This clone was picked up a small number of times. The genes are TRBV11-3 and TRBJ2-5, with TRBD2 identical over 12 bases. V trimming: 1 base; J trimming: 0 bases; junction bases outside the gene matches: 6. Germline V gene lookup returns CDR1 SGHNT and CDR2 YENEEA. The CDR3 consists of 18 residues. CDR3 protein: CASSLGLAGDLYQETQYF. DNA for the CDR3: TGTGCCAGCAGCTTAGGACTAGCGGGGGACCTGTACCAAGAGACCCAGTACTTC.

The chain has TRBV13 and TRBJ1-1, with unresolved D. V dropped 5 bases and J dropped 6 bases, with 7 bases sitting between them. CDR1 and CDR2 from the germline V gene are PRHDT and FYEKMQ (reference sequence). The CDR3 has 11 residues. CDR3 protein: CASSTLSEAFF. The CDR3 nucleotides read TGTGCCAGCAGCACACTTTCTGAAGCTTTCTTT.

This clone has more than one count but fewer than ten. This chain uses TRBV28 with TRBJ2-1; possibly TRBD2 for D (5 bases). In germline, CDR1 is MDHEN, CDR2 SYDVKM. The CDR3 has 14 residues. V was pared by 5 bases and J by 5 bases, with 13 bases between. CDR3 sequence reads: CASSPRGRHNEQFF. The CDR3 bases are TGTGCCAGCAGTCCTCGGGGTCGACACAATGAGCAGTTCTTC.

This clone has just a few counts. The chain joins TRBV19 to TRBJ2-3; tentative D call: TRBD2 (5 bases). Germline CDR1 LNHDA, CDR2 SQIVND (reference sequence). V was shortened by 8 bases and J by 0 bases, with 12 bases between the two germline ends. CDR3 length equals 14 residues. The CDR3 bases are TGTGCCAGTTGGACGGGAACTAGCACAGATACGCAGTATTTT. This codes for CASWTGTSTDTQYF. The full variable domain, completed using reference TRBV19 and TRBJ2-3, is DGGITQSPKYLFRKEGQNVTLSCEQNLNHDAMYWYRQDPGQGLRLIYYSQIVNDFQKGDIAEGYSVSREKKESFPLTVTSAQKNPTAFYLCASWTGTSTDTQYFGPGTRLTVL.

The chain joins TRBV2 to TRBJ2-7; 15 bases are shared with TRBD2. The CDR3 consists of 15 residues. Unmatched junction bases numbered 7, after V lost 9 bases and J lost 4 bases. Germline V CDR1 and CDR2: SNHLY, FYNNEI. The chain's CDR3 is CASRTSGGGPYEQYF. The CDR3 region has the DNA TGTGCCAGTAGGACTAGCGGGGGGGGCCCTTACGAGCAGTACTTC.